Presented here are 21 T cell receptor beta chains from one specimen sequenced in a study of T-cell memory formation after mild COVID-19. Via MiXCR, TCRdb re-called the 5' RACE reads, giving one row per CDR3 protein. The profile shows approximately 250,000 distinct CDR3 sequences, around 15% of them singletons. The source material was PBMCs or a T cell subset sorted from them (not recorded which). The source is a man between 18 and 35 years old who had mild COVID-19 (a few samples of this study predate the infection). Cell type and time point are not known.

The chain uses TRBV4-1 and TRBJ1-6; weak D call: TRBD1 (5 bases). The ends were cut back, 2 bases at V and 7 bases at J, with 12 bases in the middle. This CDR3 comprises 15 residues. CDR1 and CDR2 from the germline V gene are MGHRA and YSYEKL. The CDR3 region is CASSQSGRGNSPLHF. CDR3 DNA: TGCGCCAGCAGCCAATCAGGGCGGGGGAATTCACCCCTCCACTTT.

The chain carries TRBV7-2 and TRBJ2-5; 7 bases are a match to TRBD2. V shed 1 base and J 3 bases; nucleotides not matched to a gene: 5. The germline V gene encodes CDR1 SGHTA and CDR2 FQGNSA. The CDR3 has 15 residues. CDR3 sequence: CASSLGGGGEETQYF. CDR3 DNA: TGTGCCAGCAGCTTAGGGGGGGGAGGTGAAGAGACCCAGTACTTC.

The chain uses TRBV4-3 and TRBJ1-4, with a possible D match to TRBD1 (6 bases). Trimming stripped 0 bases from V and 4 bases from J, with 15 bases between. Germline CDR1 and CDR2: LGHNA and YSLEER. The CDR3 has 17 residues. CDR3 DNA sequence: TGCGCCAGCAGCCAAGATCTCGGGGGCGAGCTTAATGAAAAACTGTTTTTT. It encodes CASSQDLGGELNEKLFF.

The chain recombines TRBV5-1 with TRBJ2-2, with TRBD1 as a possible D gene (6 bases). V was shortened by 4 bases and J by 9 bases, with 13 bases between the two germline ends. CDR3 length: 13 amino acids. The germline CDR1 and CDR2 sequences are SGHRS and YFSETQ. The CDR3 spells CASSTKTGRELFF. CDR3 bases: TGCGCCAGCAGCACCAAGACAGGCCGGGAGCTGTTTTTT.

This clonotype has just a few counts. The J gene is TRBJ2-3, the V gene TRBV11-2; 7 bases line up with TRBD2. CDR1 SGHAT and CDR2 FQNNGV come from the germline V gene. V lost 4 bases to trimming and J lost 1 base; unmatched junction nucleotides: 8. This CDR3 spans 16 amino acids. CDR3 coding DNA: TGTGCCAGCAGCTCGACTAGCTTTTCTCGCACAGATACGCAGTATTTT. This sequence encodes CASSSTSFSRTDTQYF.

V gene TRBV6-5 combines with J gene TRBJ1-4, with D possibly TRBD1 on 5 matching bases. Trimming cost V 4 bases and J 0 bases, with 12 bases left between them. Looked up from germline, CDR1 is MNHEY and CDR2 is SVGAGI. CDR3 length: 16 residues. CDR3: CASSSATDPTNEKLFF. CDR3 sequence (DNA): TGTGCCAGCAGTTCCGCGACAGACCCAACTAATGAAAAACTGTTTTTT.

This clonotype occurred a few times. The V gene is TRBV27, the J gene TRBJ1-2; 9 nucleotides match TRBD1. The germline CDR1 and CDR2 sequences are MNHEY and SMNVEV (reference sequence). The CDR3 contains 15 residues. After removal of 5 bases from V and 6 bases from J, the junction contained 10 bases not matched to a gene. In DNA form, the CDR3 reads TGTGCCAGCAGTCACCAACCGGGACAGGGTAATGGCTACACCTTC. Its protein product is CASSHQPGQGNGYTF.

This chain joins TRBV12-5 and TRBJ1-2, with a weak D call TRBD1 (6 bases). The CDR3 contains 12 residues. From germline, CDR1 is LGHNT and CDR2 FRNRAP. The V end lost 6 bases, the J end lost 8 bases, and 13 bases lay between the germline ends. The CDR3 loop reads CASGSQGMGYTF. The CDR3 bases are TGTGCTAGTGGCTCTCAGGGGATGGGCTACACCTTC. The full variable domain, with the rest looked up from reference TRBV12-5 and TRBJ1-2, is DARVTQTPRHKVTEMGQEVTMRCQPILGHNTVFWYRQTMMQGLELLAYFRNRAPLDDSGMPKDRFSAEMPDATLATLKIQPSEPRDSAVYFCASGSQGMGYTFGSGTRLTVV.

The V call is TRBV6-5, the J call TRBJ1-1; 10 nucleotides match TRBD1. Per germline, CDR1 MNHEY and CDR2 SVGAGI. V lost 5 bases, J lost 3 bases, and 6 bases stayed unmatched. The CDR3 length is 15 residues. CDR3 bases: TGTGCCAGCAGTCAGCGGACAGGGGGGGACACTGAAGCTTTCTTT. Protein sequence: CASSQRTGGDTEAFF.

This clonotype was observed a few times. This chain uses TRBV20-1 with TRBJ1-3, with D possibly being TRBD1 (6 bases). Germline values: CDR1 DFQATT, CDR2 SNEGSKA (reference sequence). The CDR3 sequence is 14 residues long. V lost 3 bases and J lost 3, with 12 bases in between. This CDR3 reads CSAREQGGGNTIYF. Written as DNA, the CDR3 is TGCAGTGCTAGGGAACAGGGTGGTGGAAACACCATATATTTT.

This chain joins TRBV7-6 and TRBJ2-7, with D perhaps being TRBD1 or TRBD2 (7 bases each). CDR1 is SGHVS, CDR2 FNYEAQ, per germline. This CDR3 contains 14 residues. V lost 1 base to trimming and J lost 7 bases, with 14 bases between them. The DNA of the CDR3 is TGTGCCAGCAGCTTAGAGGGGAGGGGGCATGAGCAGTACGTC. It specifies CASSLEGRGHEQYV.

This clonotype was seen a few times. The chain is built from TRBV6-5 and TRBJ1-1; 11 bases fit TRBD1. The V segment lost 10 bases and the J segment 3 bases; nucleotides outside the gene matches: 10. The CDR3 sequence is 15 residues long. Germline assignment: CDR1 MNHEY and CDR2 SVGAGI. The CDR3 here is CATRRTGGGDTEAFF. CDR3 in DNA: TGTGCCACCCGTAGGACAGGGGGCGGGGACACTGAAGCTTTCTTT.

This clonotype appeared a few times. The V gene is TRBV5-1, the J gene TRBJ1-1, with D perhaps matching TRBD1 (5 bases). With 0 bases removed from V and 4 bases from J, the gap between germline ends came to 16 bases. CDR3 length equals 16 residues. CDR1 and CDR2 from the germline V gene are SGHRS and YFSETQ. The CDR3, as DNA: TGCGCCAGCAGCTTGGGCCGAGGGGCCCAGGGCACTGAAGCTTTCTTT. It codes for CASSLGRGAQGTEAFF.

The chain carries TRBV7-2 and TRBJ1-2; possible D gene TRBD1, 5 bases. Trimming left V 5 bases short and J 4 bases short, with 14 bases between. The CDR3 has 14 residues. Per the germline V gene, CDR1 is SGHTA and CDR2 is FQGNSA. The CDR3: CASSQDKGPYGYTF. For the CDR3, the DNA is TGTGCCAGCAGCCAGGACAAGGGTCCCTATGGCTACACCTTC.

The sample holds a few counts of this clonotype. The genes are TRBV21-1 and TRBJ2-1; the table calls TRBD2, which could not be checked here. TRBV21-1 is shown as a pseudogene. This CDR3 region has 14 residues. The CDR3 DNA is TGTGCCAGCAGCAAAGGGAAGAGGAGGGATGAGCAGTTCTTC. As protein: CASSKGKRRDEQFF.

This sequence joins TRBV20-1 and TRBJ2-1; 9 positions match TRBD2. Germline lookup yields CDR1 DFQATT and CDR2 SNEGSKA (reference sequence). After removal of 6 bases from V and 4 bases from J, the junction contained 7 bases not matched to a gene. The CDR3 extends over 14 amino acids. CDR3 sequence reads: CSAPGLAVYNEQFF. The CDR3 DNA follows: TGCAGTGCCCCGGGACTAGCCGTTTACAATGAGCAGTTCTTC.

The chain uses TRBV15 and TRBJ2-3; D gene uncertain. Per germline, CDR1 LNHNV and CDR2 YYDKDF (reference sequence). The V end was cut by 3 bases, the J end by 1 base, with 8 bases between. The CDR3 runs 14 residues. The CDR3 loop is CATSSYPRTDTQYF. The CDR3 DNA is TGTGCCACCAGCAGTTACCCCCGCACAGATACGCAGTATTTT.

The V call is TRBV7-2, the J call TRBJ1-3; D not resolved. The ends were cut back, 5 bases at V and 7 bases at J, with 15 bases in the middle. CDR3 length equals 14 residues. The germline V gene encodes CDR1 SGHTA and CDR2 FQGNSA. The CDR3 sequence is CASSDSPLANTIYF. CDR3 bases: TGTGCCAGCAGCGACTCCCCTCTTGCCAACACCATATATTTT.

This clonotype was detected a few times. This sequence joins TRBV9 and TRBJ2-1, with a possible D match to TRBD2 (7 bases). V shed 0 bases and J shed 6 bases, with 13 bases lying between them. This CDR3 comprises 15 residues. Germline CDR1 and CDR2: SGDLS and YYNGEE. DNA of the CDR3: TGTGCCAGCAGCGTAGGCGGGGGACACTTCAATGAGCAGTTCTTC. Its translation is CASSVGGGHFNEQFF.

This chain joins TRBV20-1 and TRBJ1-2; D is unclear. Germline CDR1 DFQATT, CDR2 SNEGSKA (reference sequence). Deletions cut 3 bases from V and 4 bases from J, with 6 bases between. This CDR3 contains 11 residues. CDR3 DNA: TGCAGTGCTAGCCCGGGCTATGGCTACACCTTC. This gives the protein CSASPGYGYTF.

CDR3 amino acids: CASSPRLAVDEQFF. CDR3 DNA sequence: TGCGCCAGCAGCCCGAGACTAGCGGTCGATGAGCAGTTCTTC. The chain is built from TRBV5-1 and TRBJ2-1, with 9 positions matching TRBD2. In germline, CDR1 is SGHRS, CDR2 YFSETQ. The V segment lost 4 bases and the J segment 8 bases; nucleotides outside the gene matches: 7. The length of the CDR3 is 14 residues.